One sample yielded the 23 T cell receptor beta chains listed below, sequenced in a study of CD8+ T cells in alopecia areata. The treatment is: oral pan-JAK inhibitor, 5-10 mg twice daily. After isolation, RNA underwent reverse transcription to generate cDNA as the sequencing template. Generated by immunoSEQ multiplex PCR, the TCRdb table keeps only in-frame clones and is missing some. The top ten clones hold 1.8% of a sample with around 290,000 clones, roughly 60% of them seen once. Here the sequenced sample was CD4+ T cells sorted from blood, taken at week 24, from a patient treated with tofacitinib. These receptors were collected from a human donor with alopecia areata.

The CDR3 DNA sequence: TGTGCCTGTGGCCCGAGGGGCACTGAAGCTTTCTTT. This gives the protein CACGPRGTEAFF. The chain recombines TRBV30 with TRBJ1-1; possibly TRBD1 for D (5 bases). Trimming stripped 6 bases from V and 4 bases from J, with 12 bases between. The length of the CDR3 is 12 residues. Per germline, CDR1 GTSNPN and CDR2 SVGIG (reference sequence).

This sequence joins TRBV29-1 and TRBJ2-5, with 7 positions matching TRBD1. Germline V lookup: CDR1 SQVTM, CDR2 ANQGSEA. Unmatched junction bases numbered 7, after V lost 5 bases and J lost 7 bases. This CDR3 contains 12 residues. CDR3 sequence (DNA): TGCAGCGTTTCACAGGGGAGCGGGACCCAGTACTTC. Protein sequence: CSVSQGSGTQYF. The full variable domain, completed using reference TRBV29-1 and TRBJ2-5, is SAVISQKPSRDICQRGTSLTIQCQVDSQVTMMFWYRQQPGQSLTLIATANQGSEATYESGFVIDKFPISRPNLTFSTLTVSNMSPEDSSIYLCSVSQGSGTQYFGPGTRLLVL.

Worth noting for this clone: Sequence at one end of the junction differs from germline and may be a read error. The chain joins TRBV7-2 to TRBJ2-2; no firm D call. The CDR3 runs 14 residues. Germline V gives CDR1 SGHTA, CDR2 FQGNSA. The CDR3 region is CASSPDGYTGELFF. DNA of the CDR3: TGTGCCAGCAGCCCGGACGGGTACACCGGCGAGCTGTTTTTT.

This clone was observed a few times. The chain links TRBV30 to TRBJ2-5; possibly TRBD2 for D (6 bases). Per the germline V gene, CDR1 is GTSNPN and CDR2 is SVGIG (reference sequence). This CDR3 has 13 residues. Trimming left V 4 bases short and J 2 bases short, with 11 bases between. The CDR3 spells CAWTGLNQETQYF. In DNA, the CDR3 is TGTGCCTGGACGGGACTTAATCAAGAGACCCAGTACTTC. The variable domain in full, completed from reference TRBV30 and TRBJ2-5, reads SQTIHQWPATLVQPVGSPLSLECTVEGTSNPNLYWYRQAAGRGLQLLFYSVGIGQISSEVPQNLSASRPQDRQFILSSKKLLLSDSGFYLCAWTGLNQETQYFGPGTRLLVL.

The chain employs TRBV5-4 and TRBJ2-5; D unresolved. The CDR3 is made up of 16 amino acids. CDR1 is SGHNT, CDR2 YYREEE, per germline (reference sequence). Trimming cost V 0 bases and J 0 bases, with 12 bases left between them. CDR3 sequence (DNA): TGTGCCAGCAGCTTGGGGCAGGACCCAAACCAAGAGACCCAGTACTTC. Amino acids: CASSLGQDPNQETQYF.

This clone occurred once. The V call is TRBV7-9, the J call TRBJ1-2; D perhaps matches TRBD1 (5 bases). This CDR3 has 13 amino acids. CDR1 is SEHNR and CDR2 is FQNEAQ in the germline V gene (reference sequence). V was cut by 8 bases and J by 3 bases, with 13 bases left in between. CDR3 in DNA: TGTGCCAGCGGGGGGTTGAGTGACTATGGCTACACCTTC. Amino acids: CASGGLSDYGYTF. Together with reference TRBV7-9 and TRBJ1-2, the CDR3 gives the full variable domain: DTGVSQNPRHKITKRGQNVTFRCDPISEHNRLYWYRQTLGQGPEFLTYFQNEAQLEKSRLLSDRFSAERPKGSFSTLEIQRTEQGDSAMYLCASGGLSDYGYTFGSGTRLTVV.

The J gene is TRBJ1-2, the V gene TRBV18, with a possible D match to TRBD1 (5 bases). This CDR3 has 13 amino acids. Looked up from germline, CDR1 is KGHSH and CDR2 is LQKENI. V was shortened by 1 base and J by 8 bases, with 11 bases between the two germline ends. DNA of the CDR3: TGTGCCAGCTCACCACAGGACATACGGGGCTACACCTTC. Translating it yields CASSPQDIRGYTF.

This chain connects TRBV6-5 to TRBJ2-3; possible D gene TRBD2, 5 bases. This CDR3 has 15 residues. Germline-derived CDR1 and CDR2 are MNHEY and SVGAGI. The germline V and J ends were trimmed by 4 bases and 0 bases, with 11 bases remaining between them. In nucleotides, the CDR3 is TGTGCCAGCAGTTCTCGGGGTATTAGCACAGATACGCAGTATTTT. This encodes CASSSRGISTDTQYF.

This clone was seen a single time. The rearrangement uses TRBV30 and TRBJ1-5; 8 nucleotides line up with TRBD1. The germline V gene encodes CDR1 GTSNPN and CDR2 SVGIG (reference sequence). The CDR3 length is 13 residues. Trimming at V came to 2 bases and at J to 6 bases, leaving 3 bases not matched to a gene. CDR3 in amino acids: CAWSQDRGQPQHF. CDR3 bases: TGTGCCTGGAGTCAAGACAGGGGTCAGCCCCAGCATTTT.

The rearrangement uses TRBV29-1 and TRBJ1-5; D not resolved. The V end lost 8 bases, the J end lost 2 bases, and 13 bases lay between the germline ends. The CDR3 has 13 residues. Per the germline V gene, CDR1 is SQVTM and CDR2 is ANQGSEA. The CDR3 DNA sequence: TGCAGCTACGGGGAGGTAGGCAATCAGCCCCAGCATTTT. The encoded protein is CSYGEVGNQPQHF.

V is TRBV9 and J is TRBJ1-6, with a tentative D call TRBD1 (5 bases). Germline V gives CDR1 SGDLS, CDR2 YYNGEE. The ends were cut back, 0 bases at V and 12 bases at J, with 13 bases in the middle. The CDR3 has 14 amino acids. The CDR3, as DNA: TGTGCCAGCAGCGTAGGCAGGGCGCCCCAACCCCTCCACTTT. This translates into CASSVGRAPQPLHF.

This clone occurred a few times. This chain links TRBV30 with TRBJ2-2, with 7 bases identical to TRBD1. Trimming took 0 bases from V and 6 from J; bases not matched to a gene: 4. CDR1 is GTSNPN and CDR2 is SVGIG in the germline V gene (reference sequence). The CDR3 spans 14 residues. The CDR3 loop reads CAWSVRGSAGELFF. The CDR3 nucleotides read TGTGCCTGGAGTGTCAGGGGGTCGGCCGGGGAGCTGTTTTTT.

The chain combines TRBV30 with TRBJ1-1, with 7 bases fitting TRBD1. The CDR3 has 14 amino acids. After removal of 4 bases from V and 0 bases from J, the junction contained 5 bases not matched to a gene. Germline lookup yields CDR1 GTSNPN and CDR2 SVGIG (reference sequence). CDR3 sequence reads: CAWTPTGMNTEAFF. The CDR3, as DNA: TGTGCCTGGACCCCGACAGGGATGAACACTGAAGCTTTCTTT. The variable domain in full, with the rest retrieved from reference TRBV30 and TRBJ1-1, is SQTIHQWPATLVQPVGSPLSLECTVEGTSNPNLYWYRQAAGRGLQLLFYSVGIGQISSEVPQNLSASRPQDRQFILSSKKLLLSDSGFYLCAWTPTGMNTEAFFGQGTRLTVV.

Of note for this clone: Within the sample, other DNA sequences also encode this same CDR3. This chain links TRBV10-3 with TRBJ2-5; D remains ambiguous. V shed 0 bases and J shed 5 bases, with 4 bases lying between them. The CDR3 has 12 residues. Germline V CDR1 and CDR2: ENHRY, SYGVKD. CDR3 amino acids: CAISESGETQYF. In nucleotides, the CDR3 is TGTGCCATCAGTGAGTCAGGGGAGACCCAGTACTTC.

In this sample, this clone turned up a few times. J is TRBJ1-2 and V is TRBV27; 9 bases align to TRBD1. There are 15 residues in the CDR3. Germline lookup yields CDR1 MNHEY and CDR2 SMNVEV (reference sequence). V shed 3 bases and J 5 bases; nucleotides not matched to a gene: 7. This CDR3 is CASSLLRTGDYGYTF. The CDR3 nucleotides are TGTGCCAGCAGTTTGCTTCGGACAGGGGATTATGGCTACACCTTC.

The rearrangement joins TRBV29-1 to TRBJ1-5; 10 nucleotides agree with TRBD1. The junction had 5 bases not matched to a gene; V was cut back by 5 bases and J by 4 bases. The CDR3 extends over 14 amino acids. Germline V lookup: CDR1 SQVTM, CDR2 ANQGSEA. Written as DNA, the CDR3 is TGCAGCGTTCGACAGGGGGCAGGGAATCAGCCCCAGCATTTT. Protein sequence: CSVRQGAGNQPQHF.

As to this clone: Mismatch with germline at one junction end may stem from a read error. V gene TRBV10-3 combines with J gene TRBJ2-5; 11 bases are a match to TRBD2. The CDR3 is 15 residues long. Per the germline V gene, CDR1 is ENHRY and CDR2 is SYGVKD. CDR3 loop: CAISLAGGTQKTQYF. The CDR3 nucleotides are TGTGCCATCAGTCTAGCGGGGGGCACCCAAAAGACCCAGTACTTC.

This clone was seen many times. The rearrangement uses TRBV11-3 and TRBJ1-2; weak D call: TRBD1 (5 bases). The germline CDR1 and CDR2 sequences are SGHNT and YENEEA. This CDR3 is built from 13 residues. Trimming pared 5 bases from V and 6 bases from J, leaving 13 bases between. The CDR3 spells CASSESGGNGYTF. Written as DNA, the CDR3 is TGTGCCAGCAGCGAATCCGGGGGAAATGGCTACACCTTC. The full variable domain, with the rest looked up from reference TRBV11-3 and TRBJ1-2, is EAGVVQSPRYKIIEKKQPVAFWCNPISGHNTLYWYLQNLGQGPELLIRYENEEAVDDSQLPKDRFSAERLKGVDSTLKIQPAELGDSAVYLCASSESGGNGYTFGSGTRLTVV.

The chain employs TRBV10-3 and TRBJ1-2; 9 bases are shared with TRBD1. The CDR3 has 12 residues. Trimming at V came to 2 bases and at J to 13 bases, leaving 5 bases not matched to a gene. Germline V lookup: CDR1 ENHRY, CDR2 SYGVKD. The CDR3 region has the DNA TGTGCCATCAGTGAGACTGGGACAGGGTGCACCTTC. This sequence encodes CAISETGTGCTF.

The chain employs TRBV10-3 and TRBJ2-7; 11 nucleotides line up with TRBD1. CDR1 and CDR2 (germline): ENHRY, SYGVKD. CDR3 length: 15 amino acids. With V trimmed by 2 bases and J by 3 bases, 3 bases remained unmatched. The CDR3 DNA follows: TGTGCCATCAGTGAGAGGACAGGGGGCTTCTACGAGCAGTACTTC. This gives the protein CAISERTGGFYEQYF.

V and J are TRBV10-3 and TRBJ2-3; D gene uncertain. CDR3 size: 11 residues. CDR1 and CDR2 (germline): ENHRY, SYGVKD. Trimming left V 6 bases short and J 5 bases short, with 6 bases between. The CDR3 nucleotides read TGTGCCATCAGCGAGCAAGATACGCAGTATTTT. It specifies CAISEQDTQYF.

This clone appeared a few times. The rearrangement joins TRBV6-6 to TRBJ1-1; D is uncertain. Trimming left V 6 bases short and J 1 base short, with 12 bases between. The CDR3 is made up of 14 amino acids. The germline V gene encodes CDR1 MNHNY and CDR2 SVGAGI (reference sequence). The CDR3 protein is CASRATGRNTEAFF. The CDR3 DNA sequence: TGTGCCAGCAGGGCAACTGGGCGGAACACTGAAGCTTTCTTT.

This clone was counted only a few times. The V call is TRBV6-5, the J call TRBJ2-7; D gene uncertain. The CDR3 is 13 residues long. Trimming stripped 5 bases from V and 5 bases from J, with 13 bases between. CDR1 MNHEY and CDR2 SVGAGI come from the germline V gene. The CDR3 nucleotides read TGTGCCAGCAGTCGAGGTCATAGTGACGAGCAGTACTTC. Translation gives CASSRGHSDEQYF.